The rows below give T cell receptor beta chains drawn from one sample of a study of shared clonotypes between healthy human individuals. Produced via immunoSEQ multiplex PCR; TCRdb's table is partial and in-frame only. The sample has about 1,500,000 clones; 95% to 97% are singletons. The sample consisted of naive CD4+ T cells sorted from blood. These TCRs come from a man aged 25 to 40 in good health. CDR3s include the opening cysteine and the closing phenylalanine or tryptophan. The D gene is left open where the match is weak.

CDR3nt: TGTGCCAGCAGCTTAGATCGGAATATGAACACTGAAGCTTTCTTT
CDR3aa: CASSLDRNMNTEAFF
j_gene: TRBJ1-1
v_gene: TRBV7-2
d_gene: NA

CDR3nt: TGCGCCAGCCTGGGGCAGCAGTACTTC
CDR3aa: CASLGQQYF
j_gene: TRBJ2-7
v_gene: TRBV5-1
d_gene: NA

CDR3nt: TGTGCCAGCAGTGAGGATCGGTGGCCTGGGGCCAACGTCCTGACTTTC
CDR3aa: CASSEDRWPGANVLTF
j_gene: TRBJ2-6
v_gene: TRBV6-4
d_gene: NA

CDR3nt: TGTGCCAGTAGTATACCGGGACAGGGGATCGGCCATAGCAATCAGCCCCAGCATTTT
CDR3aa: CASSIPGQGIGHSNQPQHF
j_gene: TRBJ1-5
v_gene: TRBV19
d_gene: TRBD1

CDR3nt: TGTGCCAGCTTGGGAGCCTACGAGCAGTACTTC
CDR3aa: CASLGAYEQYF
j_gene: TRBJ2-7
v_gene: TRBV28
d_gene: NA

CDR3nt: TGTGCCAGCAGTTACTTAGGCGGGGAGCTGTTTTTT
CDR3aa: CASSYLGGELFF
j_gene: TRBJ2-2
v_gene: TRBV6-5
d_gene: NA

CDR3nt: TGTGCCAGCAGTGGGACAGGGCGAACCTCCTACGAGCAGTACTTC
CDR3aa: CASSGTGRTSYEQYF
j_gene: TRBJ2-7
v_gene: TRBV6-5
d_gene: TRBD1

CDR3nt: TGTGCCAGCTCACCACGGCAGGGTTCCAATGAGCAGTTCTTC
CDR3aa: CASSPRQGSNEQFF
j_gene: TRBJ2-1
v_gene: TRBV18
d_gene: NA

CDR3nt: TGTGCCAGCAGCCAAGAGGCAGGGAGGTTGGTGAACACTGAAGCTTTCTTT
CDR3aa: CASSQEAGRLVNTEAFF
j_gene: TRBJ1-1
v_gene: TRBV5-4
d_gene: NA

CDR3nt: TGCGCCAGCAGCTTGGGTGGGGCAGAGACCCAGTACTTC
CDR3aa: CASSLGGAETQYF
j_gene: TRBJ2-5
v_gene: TRBV5-1
d_gene: NA

CDR3nt: TGTGCCAGCAGGCAGGGGTCCTACGAGCAGTACTTC
CDR3aa: CASRQGSYEQYF
j_gene: TRBJ2-7
v_gene: TRBV2
d_gene: NA

CDR3nt: TGTGCCAGCAGTGAAACTACCCGATACTATGGCTACACCTTC
CDR3aa: CASSETTRYYGYTF
j_gene: TRBJ1-2
v_gene: TRBV25-1
d_gene: NA

CDR3nt: TGCGCCAGCAGCCATACCGGGACTAGCGGTGTGAGCTCCTACGAGCAGTACTTC
CDR3aa: CASSHTGTSGVSSYEQYF
j_gene: TRBJ2-7
v_gene: TRBV10-1
d_gene: TRBD2

CDR3nt: TGTGCCAGCAGCTTAGTTGGGACAGCCAACACTGAAGCTTTCTTT
CDR3aa: CASSLVGTANTEAFF
j_gene: TRBJ1-1
v_gene: TRBV7-2
d_gene: TRBD1

CDR3nt: TGTGCCTCCGACGGCCCTAGAGGTCGGTACGAGCAGTACTTC
CDR3aa: CASDGPRGRYEQYF
j_gene: TRBJ2-7
v_gene: TRBV30
d_gene: NA

CDR3nt: TGCGCCAGCAGCCAAGGGGGTCACTACGAGCAGTACTTC
CDR3aa: CASSQGGHYEQYF
j_gene: TRBJ2-7
v_gene: TRBV4-3
d_gene: NA

CDR3nt: TGTGCCAGCAGCGTGGGACTAGCGGGAGGGGGAGGAGAGACCCAGTACTTC
CDR3aa: CASSVGLAGGGGETQYF
j_gene: TRBJ2-5
v_gene: TRBV5-4
d_gene: TRBD2

CDR3nt: TGTGCCAGCAGCACCGAGGGACGCAACTCCTACGAGCAGTACTTC
CDR3aa: CASSTEGRNSYEQYF
j_gene: TRBJ2-7
v_gene: TRBV7-2
d_gene: NA

CDR3nt: TGTGCCAGCAGCTCGCGCAAAGAGACCCAGTACTTC
CDR3aa: CASSSRKETQYF
j_gene: TRBJ2-5
v_gene: TRBV5-4
d_gene: NA

CDR3nt: TGTGCCAGCAGTAACCGGGACCCGAAATACTACGAGCAGTACTTC
CDR3aa: CASSNRDPKYYEQYF
j_gene: TRBJ2-7
v_gene: TRBV28
d_gene: NA

CDR3nt: TGTGCCAGCAGCTTTATTGGTGGGAACGGCTCCTACGAGCAGTACTTC
CDR3aa: CASSFIGGNGSYEQYF
j_gene: TRBJ2-7
v_gene: TRBV7-9
d_gene: NA

CDR3nt: TGTGCCAGCAGCTTAGCAGGGGGCCGGGGAGTTGGCTACACCTTC
CDR3aa: CASSLAGGRGVGYTF
j_gene: TRBJ1-2
v_gene: TRBV7-2
d_gene: TRBD1

CDR3nt: TGTGCCAGCACTCCCGGGACAGGGTATCGCGAGCAGTACTTC
CDR3aa: CASTPGTGYREQYF
j_gene: TRBJ2-7
v_gene: TRBV25-1
d_gene: TRBD1